These 21 T cell receptor beta chains were all obtained from the same sample, sequenced in a study of blood T cell repertoires in COVID-19. Assay used: immunoSEQ multiplex PCR; TCRdb lists only in-frame clones, some missing. The repertoire holds 270,000 or so clones, with roughly 90% as singletons. Sequencing was performed on peripheral blood. Source of these receptors: a woman aged 25-40 years with COVID-19, enrolled during active disease.

V gene TRBV5-1 combines with J gene TRBJ2-3; D is undetermined. From germline, CDR1 is SGHRS and CDR2 YFSETQ. This CDR3 spans 11 amino acids. Trimming took 2 bases from V and 9 from J, leaving 7 bases between them. CDR3 DNA: TGCGCCAGCAGCTTAACAAACACGCAGTATTTT. Translated: CASSLTNTQYF.

The genes are TRBV7-6 and TRBJ1-4; D is perhaps TRBD1 (5 bases). Germline CDR1 reads SGHVS; CDR2 reads FNYEAQ. Trimming stripped 5 bases from V and 9 bases from J, with 22 bases between. This CDR3 has 16 amino acids. The CDR3 loop reads CASSPRDSPGVQKLFF. For the CDR3, the DNA is TGTGCCAGCAGCCCCCGAGACAGTCCAGGAGTGCAAAAACTGTTTTTT.

This sequence joins TRBV2 and TRBJ1-2, with 7 bases that match TRBD1. The trim removed 2 bases at V and 5 bases at J, leaving 5 bases unmatched. The CDR3 contains 14 residues. Looked up from germline, CDR1 is SNHLY and CDR2 is FYNNEI. In nucleotides, the CDR3 is TGTGCCAGCAGTGAATTAGACAGGGCATATGGCTACACCTTC. Amino acids: CASSELDRAYGYTF.

The V and J genes are TRBV10-3 and TRBJ2-7; TRBD1 matches 8 bases. The trim removed 8 bases at V and 4 bases at J, leaving 7 bases unmatched. This CDR3 is 13 amino acids long. The germline V gene encodes CDR1 ENHRY and CDR2 SYGVKD. CDR3 sequence (DNA): TGTGCCATCGCCCGGGACAGGACGTACGAGCAGTACTTC. Encoded protein: CAIARDRTYEQYF.

J is TRBJ1-4 and V is TRBV5-1, with D hard to call. Germline V gene data show CDR1 as SGHRS and CDR2 as YFSETQ. V was cut by 4 bases and J by 5 bases, with 12 bases left in between. CDR3 length equals 14 residues. Here the CDR3 DNA reads TGCGCCAGCAGCCCGGGTCGGTCAAATGAAAAACTGTTTTTT. It codes for CASSPGRSNEKLFF.

The chain links TRBV27 to TRBJ1-3; 8 bases are a match to TRBD1. Per germline, CDR1 MNHEY and CDR2 SMNVEV (reference sequence). V was clipped by 6 bases and J by 0 bases; unmatched bases: 10. This CDR3 contains 17 residues. The CDR3 nucleotides are TGTGCCAGCAGCCCAAGACAGGGGCCTAGCTCTGGAAACACCATATATTTT. It yields the protein CASSPRQGPSSGNTIYF.

A few counts support this clone. The V gene is TRBV4-1, the J gene TRBJ2-7, with 9 bases lining up with TRBD1. Germline loops: CDR1 MGHRA, CDR2 YSYEKL. The CDR3 totals 15 residues. The J segment lost 3 bases and the V segment lost 1 base, leaving 4 bases of the junction unmatched. The CDR3 nucleotides read TGCGCCAGCAGCCAAGGTGGGACAGGGCACTACGAGCAGTACTTC. Amino acids: CASSQGGTGHYEQYF.

The chain links TRBV2 to TRBJ2-7; a possible D gene is TRBD1 (5 bases). Germline CDR1 is SNHLY and CDR2 is FYNNEI. The CDR3 runs to 13 residues. V lost 7 bases and J lost 0, with 10 bases in between. CDR3: CASNGHLSYEQYF. The CDR3 region has the DNA TGTGCCAGCAATGGACACCTCTCCTACGAGCAGTACTTC. The full variable domain, completed using reference TRBV2 and TRBJ2-7, is EPEVTQTPSHQVTQMGQEVILRCVPISNHLYFYWYRQILGQKVEFLVSFYNNEISEKSEIFDDQFSVERPDGSNFTLKIRSTKLEDSAMYFCASNGHLSYEQYFGPGTRLTVT.

In regard to this clone: The identical CDR3 is also encoded by other nucleotide sequences in the sample. The V and J genes are TRBV3-1 (or the pseudogene TRBV3-2) and TRBJ2-1, with D unclear. With 2 bases removed from V and 3 bases from J, the gap between germline ends came to 5 bases. In germline, CDR1 is LGHDT, CDR2 YNNKEL (reference sequence). The CDR3 runs to 13 residues. The CDR3 reads CASSQYSYNEQFF. The CDR3 nucleotides are TGTGCCAGCAGCCAATATAGCTACAATGAGCAGTTCTTC.

V and J are TRBV5-1 and TRBJ1-2, with D perhaps TRBD1 (5 bases). CDR3 length equals 15 residues. Looked up from germline, CDR1 is SGHRS and CDR2 is YFSETQ. V was trimmed by 4 bases and J by 7 bases, leaving 20 bases between them. The CDR3 is CASSPAAADGGGYTF. For the CDR3, the DNA is TGCGCCAGCAGCCCGGCCGCGGCAGACGGGGGTGGCTACACCTTC.

The J gene is TRBJ1-2, the V gene TRBV7-9; TRBD1 matches at 9 bases. V shed 5 bases and J 6 bases; nucleotides not matched to a gene: 7. The CDR3 runs to 14 residues. Germline CDR1 reads SEHNR; CDR2 reads FQNEAQ (reference sequence). The CDR3 here is CASSKDRGEDGYTF. CDR3 DNA sequence: TGTGCCAGCAGCAAAGACAGGGGGGAGGATGGCTACACCTTC.

The V gene is TRBV6-6, the J gene TRBJ1-2; no firm D call. V was trimmed by 0 bases and J by 5 bases, leaving 16 bases between them. Per germline, CDR1 MNHNY and CDR2 SVGAGI (reference sequence). The length of the CDR3 is 16 residues. The CDR3 DNA follows: TGTGCCAGCAGTTACTCGACTACGGACGGACCATATGGCTACACCTTC. Protein product: CASSYSTTDGPYGYTF.

The CDR3 protein is CASSPIGIAMRGELFF. CDR3 nucleotide sequence: TGTGCCAGCTCACCCATTGGGATAGCGATGAGAGGGGAGCTGTTTTTT. V gene TRBV18 combines with J gene TRBJ2-2; perhaps TRBD2 as D (5 bases). The CDR3 is 16 residues long. CDR1 is KGHSH and CDR2 is LQKENI in the germline V gene. The V gene lost 3 bases and the J gene lost 8 bases, with 19 bases spanning the gap.

This rearrangement joins TRBV10-1 to TRBJ1-6; tentative D call: TRBD1 (5 bases). Germline V lookup: CDR1 WNHNN, CDR2 SYGVQD (reference sequence). V lost 6 bases, J lost 6 bases, and 9 bases lay in between. CDR3 size: 13 residues. The CDR3 loop is CASREDSNSPLHF. In nucleotides, the CDR3 is TGCGCCAGCAGGGAAGACAGTAATTCACCCCTCCACTTT.

The chain joins TRBV19 to TRBJ2-4; perhaps TRBD2 as D (6 bases). The V gene's germline CDR1 is LNHDA and CDR2 SQIVND (reference sequence). The V end was cut by 5 bases, the J end by 1 base, with 12 bases between. The CDR3 is made up of 15 amino acids. The CDR3 bases are TGTGCCAGTAGTCACCGGGCGGGGGCCAAAAACATTCAGTACTTC. This sequence encodes CASSHRAGAKNIQYF.

V gene TRBV15 combines with J gene TRBJ1-2; weak D call: TRBD1 (6 bases). CDR1 and CDR2 (germline): LNHNV, YYDKDF (reference sequence). The CDR3 extends over 14 amino acids. V was shortened by 5 bases and J by 4 bases, with 14 bases between the two germline ends. The DNA of the CDR3 is TGTGCCACCAGCCGGGGGGCGCATAGCTATGGCTACACCTTC. Amino acid sequence: CATSRGAHSYGYTF.

CDR3 DNA sequence: TGTGCCAGCAGCACCCGGGGGGCAGGAGGCTACACCTTC. This gives the protein CASSTRGAGGYTF. V and J are TRBV5-5 and TRBJ1-2; D may be TRBD1 (6 bases). CDR3 size: 13 residues. Trimming removed 4 bases at V and 8 bases at J, with 15 bases between. Per germline, CDR1 SGHKS and CDR2 YYEKEE (reference sequence).

The chain couples TRBV30 to TRBJ2-5; 9 positions match TRBD2. CDR3 size: 14 residues. The V gene end was trimmed by 5 bases and the J gene end by 6 bases; junction bases not matched to a gene: 10. Per the germline V gene, CDR1 is GTSNPN and CDR2 is SVGIG (reference sequence). CDR3 amino acids: CAWGPGGGEKTQYF. Here the CDR3 DNA reads TGTGCCTGGGGGCCAGGCGGGGGGGAAAAGACCCAGTACTTC. Drawing the rest from reference TRBV30 and TRBJ2-5, the complete variable domain is SQTIHQWPATLVQPVGSPLSLECTVEGTSNPNLYWYRQAAGRGLQLLFYSVGIGQISSEVPQNLSASRPQDRQFILSSKKLLLSDSGFYLCAWGPGGGEKTQYFGPGTRLLVL.

The rearrangement links TRBV30 to TRBJ2-1; D remains ambiguous. The CDR3 loop spans 13 amino acids. V was cut by 0 bases and J by 7 bases, with 10 bases left in between. Germline CDR1 GTSNPN, CDR2 SVGIG (reference sequence). The CDR3 loop reads CAWSVALLNEQFF. Here the CDR3 DNA reads TGTGCCTGGAGTGTTGCGCTCTTGAATGAGCAGTTCTTC. The whole variable domain, filled in from reference TRBV30 and TRBJ2-1, reads SQTIHQWPATLVQPVGSPLSLECTVEGTSNPNLYWYRQAAGRGLQLLFYSVGIGQISSEVPQNLSASRPQDRQFILSSKKLLLSDSGFYLCAWSVALLNEQFFGPGTRLTVL.

This chain joins TRBV4-1 and TRBJ2-5, with 9 nucleotides matching TRBD2. V lost 5 bases, J lost 5 bases, and 12 bases stayed unmatched. The CDR3 is 16 residues long. CDR1 and CDR2 (germline): MGHRA, YSYEKL. For the CDR3, the DNA is TGCGCCAGCAGCTTTTGGGAGGCTAGCGGGGTGGAGACCCAGTACTTC. Translated, it gives CASSFWEASGVETQYF.

The chain recombines TRBV5-6 with TRBJ1-2, with D possibly matching TRBD1 (5 bases). This CDR3 has 16 amino acids. Looked up from germline, CDR1 is SGHDT and CDR2 is YYEEEE. V was pared by 3 bases and J by 3 bases, with 18 bases between. The CDR3 bases are TGTGCCAGCAGCTCAGACCCTAGCGGGGGGTACTATGGCTACACCTTC. It encodes CASSSDPSGGYYGYTF.